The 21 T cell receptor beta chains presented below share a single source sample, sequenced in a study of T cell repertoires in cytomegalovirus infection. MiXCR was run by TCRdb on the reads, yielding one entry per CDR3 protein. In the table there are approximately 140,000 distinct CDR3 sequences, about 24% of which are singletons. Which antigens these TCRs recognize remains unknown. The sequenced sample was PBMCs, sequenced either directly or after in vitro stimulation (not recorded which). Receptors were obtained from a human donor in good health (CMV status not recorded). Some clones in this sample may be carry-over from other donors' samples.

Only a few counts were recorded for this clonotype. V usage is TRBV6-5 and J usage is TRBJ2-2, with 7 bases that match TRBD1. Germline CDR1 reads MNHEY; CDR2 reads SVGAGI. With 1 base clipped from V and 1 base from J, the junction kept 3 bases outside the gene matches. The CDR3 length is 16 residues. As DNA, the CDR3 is TGTGCCAGCAGTTACTACAGGGGTTTGAACACCGGGGAGCTGTTTTTT. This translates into CASSYYRGLNTGELFF.

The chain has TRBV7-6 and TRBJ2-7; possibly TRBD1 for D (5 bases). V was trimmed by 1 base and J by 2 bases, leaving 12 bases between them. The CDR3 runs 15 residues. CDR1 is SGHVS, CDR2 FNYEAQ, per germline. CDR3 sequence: CASSLDRNRAYEQYF. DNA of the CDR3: TGTGCCAGCAGCTTAGACAGGAACCGAGCCTACGAGCAGTACTTC.

DNA of the CDR3: TGTGCCAGCAGCATCGCCGGGACTAGCGGGACCGAGCAGTACTTC. This encodes CASSIAGTSGTEQYF. V and J are TRBV7-3 and TRBJ2-7, with 13 bases that match TRBD2. Germline loops: CDR1 SGHTA, CDR2 FQGTGA. J was trimmed by 6 bases and V by 5 bases; bases with no gene match: 7. This CDR3 has 15 amino acids.

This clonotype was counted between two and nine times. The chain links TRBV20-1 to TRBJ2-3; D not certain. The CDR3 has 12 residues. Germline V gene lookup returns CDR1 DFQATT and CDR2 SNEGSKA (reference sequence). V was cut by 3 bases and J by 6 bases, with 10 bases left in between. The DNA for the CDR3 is TGCAGTGCTAGTTTAGTTGCGGATACGCAGTATTTT. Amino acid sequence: CSASLVADTQYF.

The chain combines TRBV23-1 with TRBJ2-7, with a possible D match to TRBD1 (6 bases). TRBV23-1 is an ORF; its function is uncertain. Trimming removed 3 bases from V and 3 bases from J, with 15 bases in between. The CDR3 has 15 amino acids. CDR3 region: CASSQGAVRNYEQYV. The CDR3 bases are TGCGCCAGCAGTCAGGGGGCAGTGAGAAACTACGAGCAGTACGTC.

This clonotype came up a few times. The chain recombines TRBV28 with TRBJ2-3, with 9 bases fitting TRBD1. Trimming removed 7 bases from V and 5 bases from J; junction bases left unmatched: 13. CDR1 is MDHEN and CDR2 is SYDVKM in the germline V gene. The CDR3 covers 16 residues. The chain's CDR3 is CASINGWGQGGDTQYF. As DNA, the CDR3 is TGTGCCAGCATTAACGGGTGGGGACAGGGTGGAGATACGCAGTATTTT.

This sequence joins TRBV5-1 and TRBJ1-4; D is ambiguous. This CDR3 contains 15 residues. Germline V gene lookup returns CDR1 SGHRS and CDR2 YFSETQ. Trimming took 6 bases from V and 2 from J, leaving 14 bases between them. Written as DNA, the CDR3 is TGCGCCAGCACCACTTCAGGCGCCACTAATGAAAAACTGTTTTTT. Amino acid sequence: CASTTSGATNEKLFF.

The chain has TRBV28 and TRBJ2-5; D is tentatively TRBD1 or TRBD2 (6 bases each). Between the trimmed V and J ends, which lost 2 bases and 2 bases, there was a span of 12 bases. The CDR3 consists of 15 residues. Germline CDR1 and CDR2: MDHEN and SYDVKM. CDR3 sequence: CASSLMGGQQETQYF. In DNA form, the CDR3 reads TGTGCCAGCAGTTTAATGGGGGGACAACAAGAGACCCAGTACTTC.

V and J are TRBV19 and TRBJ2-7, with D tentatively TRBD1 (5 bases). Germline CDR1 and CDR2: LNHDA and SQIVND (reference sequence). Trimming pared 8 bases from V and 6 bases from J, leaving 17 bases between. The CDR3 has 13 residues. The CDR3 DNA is TGTGCCAGTTCCTCCGGTTTAGGGGTCGAGCAGTACGTC. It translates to CASSSGLGVEQYV.

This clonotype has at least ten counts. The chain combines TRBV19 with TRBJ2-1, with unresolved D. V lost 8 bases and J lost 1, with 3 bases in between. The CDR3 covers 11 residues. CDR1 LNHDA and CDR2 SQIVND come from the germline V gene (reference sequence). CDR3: CASLSYNEQFF. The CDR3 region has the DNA TGTGCCAGTCTATCCTACAATGAGCAGTTCTTC.

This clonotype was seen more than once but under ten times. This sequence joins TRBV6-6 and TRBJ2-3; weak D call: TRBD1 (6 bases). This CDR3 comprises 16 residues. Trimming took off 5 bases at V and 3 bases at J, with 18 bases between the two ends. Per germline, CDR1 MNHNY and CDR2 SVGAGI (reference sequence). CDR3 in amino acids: CASSPRGFEWTDTQYF. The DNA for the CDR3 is TGTGCCAGCAGTCCCAGGGGTTTCGAGTGGACAGATACGCAGTATTTT.

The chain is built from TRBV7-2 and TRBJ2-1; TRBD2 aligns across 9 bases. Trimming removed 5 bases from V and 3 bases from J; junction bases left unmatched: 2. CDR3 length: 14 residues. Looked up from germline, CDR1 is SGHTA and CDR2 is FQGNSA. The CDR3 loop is CASSVSGGYNEQFF. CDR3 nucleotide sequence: TGTGCCAGCAGCGTTAGCGGGGGCTACAATGAGCAGTTCTTC.

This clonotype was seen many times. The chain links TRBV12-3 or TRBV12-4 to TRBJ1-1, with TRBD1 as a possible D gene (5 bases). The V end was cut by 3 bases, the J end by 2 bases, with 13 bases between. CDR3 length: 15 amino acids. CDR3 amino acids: CASSFMGRINTEAFF. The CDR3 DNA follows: TGTGCCAGCAGTTTTATGGGACGGATAAACACTGAAGCTTTCTTT.

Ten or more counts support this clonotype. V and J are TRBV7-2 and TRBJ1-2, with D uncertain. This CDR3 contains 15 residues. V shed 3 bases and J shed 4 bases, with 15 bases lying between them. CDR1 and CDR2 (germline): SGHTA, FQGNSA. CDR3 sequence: CASSFPPAAVYGYTF. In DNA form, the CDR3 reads TGTGCCAGCAGCTTCCCCCCCGCGGCGGTCTATGGCTACACCTTC.

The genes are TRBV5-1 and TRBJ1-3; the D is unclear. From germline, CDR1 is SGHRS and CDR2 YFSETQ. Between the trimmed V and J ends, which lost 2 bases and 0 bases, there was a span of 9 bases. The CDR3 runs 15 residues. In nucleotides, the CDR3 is TGCGCCAGCAGCTTCGACGGGGACTCTGGAAACACCATATATTTT. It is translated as CASSFDGDSGNTIYF.

The CDR3 nucleotides are TGTGCCAGCAGTACCCGTCCGGAGGGGGCTGAAGCTTTCTTT. The encoded protein is CASSTRPEGAEAFF. This chain joins TRBV28 and TRBJ1-1; tentatively, D is TRBD1 (6 bases). CDR3 length equals 14 residues. The germline gives CDR1 MDHEN, CDR2 SYDVKM. V lost 5 bases and J 6 bases, leaving 16 bases between the germline ends. Filled out from reference TRBV28 and TRBJ1-1, the complete variable domain reads DVKVTQSSRYLVKRTGEKVFLECVQDMDHENMFWYRQDPGLGLRLIYFSYDVKMKEKGDIPEGYSVSREKKERFSLILESASTNQTSMYLCASSTRPEGAEAFFGQGTRLTVV.

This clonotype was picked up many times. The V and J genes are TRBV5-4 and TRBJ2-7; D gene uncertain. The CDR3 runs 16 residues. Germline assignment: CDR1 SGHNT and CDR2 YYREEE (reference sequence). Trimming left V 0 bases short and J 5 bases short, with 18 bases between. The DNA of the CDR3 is TGTGCCAGCAGCTTGGGTTCGCGTTTTTCGTCTGACGAGCAGTACTTC. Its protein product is CASSLGSRFSSDEQYF.

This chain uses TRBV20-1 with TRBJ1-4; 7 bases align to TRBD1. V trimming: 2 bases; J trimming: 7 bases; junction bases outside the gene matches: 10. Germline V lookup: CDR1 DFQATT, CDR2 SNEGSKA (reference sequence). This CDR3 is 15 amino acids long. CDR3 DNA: TGCAGTGCTAGATCCGACAGGGAGGCAAGTGAAAAACTGTTTTTT. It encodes CSARSDREASEKLFF.

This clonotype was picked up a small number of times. The CDR3 DNA reads TGTGCCATCAGTCGGGCTATCATGAACACTGAAGCTTTCTTT. This sequence encodes CAISRAIMNTEAFF. The gene calls are TRBV10-3 and TRBJ1-1, with D unclear. Germline assignment: CDR1 ENHRY and CDR2 SYGVKD. The CDR3 runs 14 residues. The ends were cut back, 5 bases at V and 0 bases at J, with 10 bases in the middle.

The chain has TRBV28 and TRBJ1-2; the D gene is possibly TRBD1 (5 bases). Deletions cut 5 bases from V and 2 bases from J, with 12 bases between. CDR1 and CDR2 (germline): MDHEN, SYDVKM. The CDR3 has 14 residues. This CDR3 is CASSQTTANYGYTF. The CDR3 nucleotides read TGTGCCAGCAGTCAGACGACAGCAAACTATGGCTACACCTTC.

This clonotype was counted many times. Here the CDR3 reads CASSRGTGDNTEAFF. The CDR3 DNA follows: TGTGCCAGCAGCCGAGGGACAGGGGACAACACTGAAGCTTTCTTT. The chain couples TRBV7-2 to TRBJ1-1, with TRBD1 matching over 10 bases. Germline lookup yields CDR1 SGHTA and CDR2 FQGNSA. Germline trimming cut 5 bases from V and 2 bases from J; bases unmatched to any gene: 5. CDR3 length: 15 amino acids.